This TCR beta chain was recorded in a study of siplizumab effects on memory and regulatory T cells. This CDR3 is 11 amino acids long. Trimming shortened V by 5 bases and J by 4 bases, and 6 bases separated the two germline ends. Germline V CDR1 and CDR2: SGDLS, YYNGEE. Data came from immunoSEQ multiplex PCR; TCRdb stores just in-frame clones and leaves some out. The sample consists of about 91,000 clones, 95% to 97% of them appearing once. The chain combines TRBV9 with TRBJ1-2; D not certain. Sequencing was done on a sample of naive CD4+ T cells sorted from blood. The TCR comes from a human donor in good health. The CDR3 region has the DNA TGTGCCAGCAGGGGAGGCTATGGCTACACCTTC. It codes for CASRGGYGYTF. Full variable domain (outside the CDR3, taken from reference TRBV9 and TRBJ1-2): DSGVTQTPKHLITATGQRVTLRCSPRSGDLSVYWYQQSLDQGLQFLIQYYNGEERAKGNILERFSAQQFPDLHSELNLSSLELGDSALYFCASRGGYGYTFGSGTRLTVV.